This T cell receptor beta chain was retrieved from a study of blood T cell repertoires in COVID-19 (dated by TCRdb to 2018 to 2021). Notes on the research overall: Samples from collaborators originated in the United States, Italy and Spain and spanned both the acute and convalescent phases of COVID-19. The prospective study material was composed of cDNA or gDNA derived from T cells, B-cell-depleted T cells, or PBMCs. Deeply sampled blood TCRbeta repertoires from subjects exposed to, actively infected with, or recovered from COVID-19 were included in the dataset. The repertoires were released in a freely available public database intended as a resource for research on the immune response to SARS-CoV-2. The samples were drawn from two sources: the first 160 participants of the ongoing ImmuneRACE study, and 950 to 1,500 subjects contributed by 6 global collaborators. Sample metadata almost always included a de-identified subject ID, COVID-19 status, age in years and sex. Where available, HLA class I and class II types were taken from metadata supplied by the sample provider and were not determined by assay-based typing. Broad study findings and their caveats: How much clinical and demographic metadata was included differed by source and by participant, and the metadata was provided uncurated.

TCRbeta CDR3 regions were amplified from genomic DNA by means of the immunoSEQ Assay, a bias-controlled multiplex PCR. As for the original processing: The number of nucleated cells in each sample was estimated by amplification of reference gene primers within the assay. Sequence reads were collapsed and filtered to measure the absolute abundance of every unique TCRbeta CDR3 rearrangement. For each sample, productive Simpson clonality was calculated by taking the square root of Simpson's diversity index across productive rearrangements. TCRdb limited this immuneACCESS table to in-frame rearrangements with V and J called. A share of clones is missing; checked studies link under half to unresolved V genes, and the rest is unexplained. V and J calls and clone size are given by that table; D and trimming were obtained from the DNA. A total of under 300,000 clones appear in this sample, 80% to 95% of them only once. In total, the top ten clones hold over 0.65% of the sample.

CDR1 and CDR2, looked up from the germline V gene (reference sequence), are MNHNY and SVGAGI. V is shortened by 5 bases, J by 4 bases, and the region joining them spans 9 bases. Counted from cysteine to phenylalanine, this CDR3 has 12 amino acids. The kept DNA is CDR3 alone, 36 bases in frame from the first base. This clone was recorded only once. Its antigen is unknown. Nothing much larger sits one base from this clone, and base qualities are not available. One collaborating source in Seattle enrolled patients while the patients were actively infected and followed the patients over time throughout the course of disease. Collaborating institutions collected whole blood in K2EDTA tubes following their own protocols. For TCRbeta analysis, collaborators shipped samples in one of three forms: frozen whole blood, isolated PBMCs, or DNA extracted from either of those sample types.

The rearranged chain carries TRBV6-6 and TRBJ2-7; TRBD1 is a weak D gene call, 5 bases matching. Sequenced sample: peripheral blood. The TCR sequence derives from a man in his thirties or forties with COVID-19, enrolled during active disease. The CDR3 here reads CASSSAGYEQYF. The nucleotide sequence is TGTGCCAGCAGTAGCGCAGGGTACGAGCAGTACTTC.